Below, one TCR beta chain is given with its context. The data belong to a study of blood T cell repertoires in COVID-19. The junction had 9 bases not matched to a gene; V was cut back by 3 bases and J by 1 base. CDR1 SSHAT and CDR2 FNYEAQ come from the germline V gene (reference sequence). This CDR3 spans 17 amino acids. Data came from immunoSEQ multiplex PCR; TCRdb stores just in-frame clones and leaves some out. The table has around 420,000 clones, approximately 91% seen once; the top ten hold roughly 1.9%. Source material: PBMCs or T cells enriched from blood (not recorded which). The source is a woman aged 40 to 49 with acute COVID-19. The rearrangement joins TRBV7-7 to TRBJ2-5; 9 bases fit TRBD2. This chain's CDR3 is CASSLGISRGGQETQYF. CDR3 DNA: TGTGCCAGCAGCTTGGGTATTTCGCGGGGGGGCCAAGAGACCCAGTACTTC.